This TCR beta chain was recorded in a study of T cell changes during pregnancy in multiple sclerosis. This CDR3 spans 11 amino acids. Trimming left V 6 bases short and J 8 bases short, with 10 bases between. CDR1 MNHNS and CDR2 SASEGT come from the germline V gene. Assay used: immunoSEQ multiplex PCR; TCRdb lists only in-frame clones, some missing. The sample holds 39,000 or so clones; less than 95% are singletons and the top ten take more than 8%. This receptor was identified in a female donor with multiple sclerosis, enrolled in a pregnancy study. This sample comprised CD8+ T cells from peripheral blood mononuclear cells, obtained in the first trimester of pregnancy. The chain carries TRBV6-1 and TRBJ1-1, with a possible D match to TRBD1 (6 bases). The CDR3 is CASREDREAFF. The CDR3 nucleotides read TGTGCCAGCAGAGAGGACAGAGAAGCTTTCTTT.